These 4 T cell receptor beta chains originate from one sample sequenced in a study of control samples from healthy donors and cancer patients. Profiled with immunoSEQ multiplex PCR; TCRdb holds only in-frame clones, not every one. Counted here are 90,000 to 150,000 clones, roughly 88% occurring once; the ten biggest clones make up around 3.5%. Sample: blood. These receptor sequences come from a man aged 40-49 years in good health.

This clone came up a few times. V and J are TRBV24-1 and TRBJ2-6; 8 bases align to TRBD1. The J segment lost 0 bases and the V segment lost 2 bases, leaving 8 bases of the junction unmatched. Germline V gene sequence: CDR1 KGHDR, CDR2 SFDVKD. This CDR3 has 19 residues. The CDR3 is CATSDSFGTGRSGANVLTF. Here the CDR3 DNA reads TGTGCCACCAGTGATTCATTCGGGACAGGCCGCTCTGGGGCCAACGTCCTGACTTTC.

The gene calls are TRBV11-2 and TRBJ1-4, with D unresolved. This CDR3 is 14 amino acids long. From germline, CDR1 is SGHAT and CDR2 FQNNGV. V gave up 5 bases and J gave up 5 bases, with 12 bases separating them. CDR3 DNA sequence: TGTGCCAGCAGCCTCAGGAACATCAATGAAAAACTGTTTTTT. This gives the protein CASSLRNINEKLFF. Combining the CDR3 with reference TRBV11-2 and TRBJ1-4 gives the whole variable domain EAGVAQSPRYKIIEKRQSVAFWCNPISGHATLYWYQQILGQGPKLLIQFQNNGVVDDSQLPKDRFSAERLKGVDSTLKIQPAKLEDSAVYLCASSLRNINEKLFFGSGTQLSVL.

In DNA form, the CDR3 reads TGTGCCAGTAGTCACGCACCGGTTTCTGGGGCCAACGTCCTGACTTTC. Translated, it gives CASSHAPVSGANVLTF. This rearrangement joins TRBV19 to TRBJ2-6; no clear D. Per germline, CDR1 LNHDA and CDR2 SQIVND (reference sequence). The length of the CDR3 is 16 residues. With 5 bases removed from V and 1 base from J, the gap between germline ends came to 12 bases.

V gene TRBV30 combines with J gene TRBJ2-6; D call uncertain. The CDR3 covers 13 residues. CDR1 and CDR2 from the germline V gene are GTSNPN and SVGIG (reference sequence). The V end was cut by 4 bases, the J end by 0 bases, with 4 bases between. The CDR3 nucleotides read TGTGCCTGGACCTACTCTGGGGCCAACGTCCTGACTTTC. It is translated as CAWTYSGANVLTF.